This entry lists 20 T cell receptor beta chains sequenced from one sample in a study of blood T cell repertoires in COVID-19 (dated by TCRdb to 2020 to 2021). The library was generated by the immunoSEQ multiplex PCR assay. Not all clones reach the TCRdb copy of this immuneACCESS table, which keeps in-frame sequences only. Checked studies attribute under half of the gap to unresolved V genes and leave the rest unexplained. This sample is represented by 73,000 or so clones; around 83% of them were singletons. The ten largest clonotypes hold over 5% of the sample. Sequencing used peripheral blood. These TCRs come from a woman in her fifties or sixties with acute or convalescent COVID-19.

This clone was detected only once. This chain uses TRBV5-1 with TRBJ2-3, with 10 bases that match TRBD1. Germline-derived CDR1 and CDR2 are SGHRS and YFSETQ. J gave up 4 bases and V 3 bases, and 11 bases lay outside the gene matches. This CDR3 has 17 amino acids. The CDR3 reads CASSSFLGTGVADTQYF. DNA of the CDR3: TGCGCCAGCAGCTCGTTTTTGGGGACAGGGGTGGCAGATACGCAGTATTTT. The variable domain in full, with the rest retrieved from reference TRBV5-1 and TRBJ2-3, is KAGVTQTPRYLIKTRGQQVTLSCSPISGHRSVSWYQQTPGQGLQFLFEYFSETQRNKGNFPGRFSGRQFSNSRSEMNVSTLELGDSALYLCASSSFLGTGVADTQYFGPGTRLTVL.

V usage is TRBV9 and J usage is TRBJ2-1; 9 bases align to TRBD2. The CDR3 length is 16 residues. V trimming: 0 bases; J trimming: 4 bases; junction bases outside the gene matches: 5. The V gene's germline CDR1 is SGDLS and CDR2 YYNGEE. CDR3 coding DNA: TGTGCCAGCAGCGTAGCGGGCGGGGGGGCGTACAATGAGCAGTTCTTC. This translates into CASSVAGGGAYNEQFF.

The chain carries TRBV19 and TRBJ1-1, with D perhaps TRBD1 (6 bases). The germline V gene has CDR1 LNHDA and CDR2 SQIVND (reference sequence). V was pared by 7 bases and J by 5 bases, with 17 bases between. CDR3 length: 14 amino acids. The CDR3 is CASNHRVGGTEAFF. CDR3 in DNA: TGTGCCAGTAATCACAGGGTTGGGGGAACTGAAGCTTTCTTT.

This clone was observed a single time. The rearrangement joins TRBV3-1 (or the pseudogene TRBV3-2) to TRBJ2-1, with a weak D call TRBD2 (6 bases). Germline CDR1 and CDR2: LGHDT and YNNKEL (reference sequence). The CDR3 consists of 17 residues. Trimming removed 3 bases at V and 6 bases at J, with 21 bases between. For the CDR3, the DNA is TGTGCCAGCAGCCAGTTGTTCGGGACTCCCGCGATCAATGAGCAGTTCTTC. This codes for CASSQLFGTPAINEQFF.

The chain recombines TRBV5-1 with TRBJ1-6, with 7 bases identical to TRBD1. The ends lost 5 bases at V and 10 bases at J; junction bases unmatched: 6. The CDR3 is 13 residues long. The germline CDR1 and CDR2 sequences are SGHRS and YFSETQ. The CDR3 reads CASRSGTDSPLHF. The CDR3 nucleotides are TGCGCCAGCAGGTCCGGGACAGACTCACCCCTCCACTTT.

This clone was seen once. V and J are TRBV7-9 and TRBJ2-2, with TRBD1 matching 11 bases. The CDR3 contains 16 residues. The V gene's germline CDR1 is SEHNR and CDR2 FQNEAQ (reference sequence). Trimming removed 5 bases from V and 0 bases from J; junction bases left unmatched: 2. The CDR3 DNA follows: TGTGCCAGCAGCCCGGGACAGGGGGCGAACACCGGGGAGCTGTTTTTT. Its translation: CASSPGQGANTGELFF.

V is TRBV11-2 and J is TRBJ1-2, with 7 bases identical to TRBD1. The CDR3 totals 15 residues. Germline V gene data show CDR1 as SGHAT and CDR2 as FQNNGV. Trimming at V came to 5 bases and at J to 5 bases, leaving 11 bases not matched to a gene. CDR3 protein: CASSQQDRAGYGYTF. The DNA for the CDR3 is TGTGCCAGCAGCCAGCAAGACAGGGCTGGGTATGGCTACACCTTC. Combining the CDR3 with reference TRBV11-2 and TRBJ1-2 gives the whole variable domain EAGVAQSPRYKIIEKRQSVAFWCNPISGHATLYWYQQILGQGPKLLIQFQNNGVVDDSQLPKDRFSAERLKGVDSTLKIQPAKLEDSAVYLCASSQQDRAGYGYTFGSGTRLTVV.

The chain recombines TRBV7-2 with TRBJ1-2; no reliable D call. This CDR3 has 12 amino acids. Per germline, CDR1 SGHTA and CDR2 FQGNSA. Between the trimmed V and J ends, which lost 2 bases and 8 bases, there was a span of 9 bases. The CDR3 DNA reads TGTGCCAGCAGCTTACGGGGAGGAGGCTACACCTTC. It specifies CASSLRGGGYTF.

This clone was seen only a few times. This chain uses TRBV5-4 with TRBJ2-7, with TRBD1 as a possible D gene (6 bases). Trimming pared 4 bases from V and 2 bases from J, leaving 13 bases between. This CDR3 has 14 amino acids. Germline-derived CDR1 and CDR2 are SGHNT and YYREEE (reference sequence). CDR3 DNA: TGTGCCAGCAGCCTCAGGGGCGTTCCCTACGAGCAGTACTTC. It translates to CASSLRGVPYEQYF. Together with reference TRBV5-4 and TRBJ2-7, the CDR3 gives the full variable domain: ETGVTQSPTHLIKTRGQQVTLRCSSQSGHNTVSWYQQALGQGPQFIFQYYREEENGRGNFPPRFSGLQFPNYSSELNVNALELDDSALYLCASSLRGVPYEQYFGPGTRLTVT.

The chain employs TRBV7-6 and TRBJ1-4; D may be TRBD1 (6 bases). This CDR3 region has 16 residues. Germline loops: CDR1 SGHVS, CDR2 FNYEAQ. The ends were cut back, 0 bases at V and 3 bases at J, with 11 bases in the middle. The DNA for the CDR3 is TGTGCCAGCAGCTTAGCGCGGGGGGCGTCTAATGAAAAACTGTTTTTT. This sequence encodes CASSLARGASNEKLFF.

This chain joins TRBV25-1 and TRBJ1-1; D gene uncertain. The CDR3 covers 16 residues. Germline V gene sequence: CDR1 MGHDK, CDR2 SYGVNS. The germline V and J ends were trimmed by 0 bases and 1 base, with 12 bases remaining between them. CDR3 amino acids: CASSEYLPGKNTEAFF. The CDR3 bases are TGTGCCAGCAGTGAATATCTCCCGGGTAAGAACACTGAAGCTTTCTTT.

The chain recombines TRBV19 with TRBJ1-1, with TRBD1 matching over 8 bases. CDR1 LNHDA and CDR2 SQIVND come from the germline V gene (reference sequence). The junction had 10 bases not matched to a gene; V was cut back by 1 base and J by 12 bases. This CDR3 region has 14 residues. CDR3: CASSIVGGQAPTFF. The CDR3 DNA reads as TGTGCCAGTAGTATAGTAGGGGGACAGGCTCCAACTTTCTTT.

The chain couples TRBV5-1 to TRBJ2-2; a possible D gene is TRBD1 (5 bases). Per germline, CDR1 SGHRS and CDR2 YFSETQ. Trimming pared 1 base from V and 4 bases from J, leaving 8 bases between. The CDR3 contains 14 residues. This chain's CDR3 is CASSLNQGTGELFF. The CDR3 region has the DNA TGCGCCAGCAGCTTGAATCAGGGCACCGGGGAGCTGTTTTTT. The full variable domain, rest sourced from reference TRBV5-1 and TRBJ2-2, is KAGVTQTPRYLIKTRGQQVTLSCSPISGHRSVSWYQQTPGQGLQFLFEYFSETQRNKGNFPGRFSGRQFSNSRSEMNVSTLELGDSALYLCASSLNQGTGELFFGEGSRLTVL.

In its sample, this clone was seen once. The CDR3 region is CASHPGGPGALTDTQYF. CDR3 bases: TGTGCCAGCCATCCGGGGGGACCAGGGGCCCTCACAGATACGCAGTATTTT. The V gene is TRBV7-9, the J gene TRBJ2-3, with a tentative D call TRBD2 (7 bases). Trimming stripped 8 bases from V and 2 bases from J, with 23 bases between. Per the germline V gene, CDR1 is SEHNR and CDR2 is FQNEAQ (reference sequence). This CDR3 contains 17 residues.

This clone was counted ten times or more. The gene calls are TRBV5-1 and TRBJ2-1, with D uncertain. V dropped 2 bases and J dropped 3 bases, with 9 bases sitting between them. CDR1 SGHRS and CDR2 YFSETQ come from the germline V gene. This CDR3 region has 14 residues. The DNA for the CDR3 is TGCGCCAGCAGCTTTGAGGAAAGCTACAATGAGCAGTTCTTC. Translated: CASSFEESYNEQFF.

The chain couples TRBV19 to TRBJ1-5; TRBD1 aligns across 9 bases. The length of the CDR3 is 15 residues. V was clipped by 3 bases and J by 7 bases; unmatched bases: 7. Germline CDR1 and CDR2: LNHDA and SQIVND (reference sequence). CDR3 protein: CASSITGTGLQPQHF. CDR3 sequence (DNA): TGTGCCAGTAGTATTACCGGGACAGGGCTACAGCCCCAGCATTTT.

This clone was recorded only once. This chain connects TRBV6-1 to TRBJ2-1, with 8 positions matching TRBD2. After removal of 5 bases from V and 15 bases from J, the junction contained 9 bases not matched to a gene. CDR3 length: 12 residues. The germline gives CDR1 MNHNS, CDR2 SASEGT. The CDR3 nucleotides are TGTGCCAGCAGTTTTAGCGGGGAGGGTCCGTTCTTC. This sequence encodes CASSFSGEGPFF.

The rearrangement links TRBV24-1 to TRBJ2-2, with 8 bases that match TRBD1. Germline trimming cut 10 bases from V and 4 bases from J; bases unmatched to any gene: 7. This CDR3 has 14 amino acids. Germline values: CDR1 KGHDR, CDR2 SFDVKD. The CDR3 DNA reads TGTGCCACGCAGGGGGCGCCGGGCACCGGGGAGCTGTTTTTT. Translated, it gives CATQGAPGTGELFF.

The rearrangement links TRBV6-5 to TRBJ1-2, with TRBD1 matching over 8 bases. The CDR3 loop spans 13 amino acids. Germline V gene data show CDR1 as MNHEY and CDR2 as SVGAGI. Trimming removed 2 bases from V and 7 bases from J; junction bases left unmatched: 3. CDR3 sequence: CASSYGQGGGYTF. The CDR3 DNA follows: TGTGCCAGCAGTTACGGACAGGGCGGTGGCTACACCTTC.

The rearrangement uses TRBV5-4 and TRBJ1-1; 8 bases fit TRBD1. The CDR3 has 16 residues. V dropped 4 bases and J dropped 0; count of bases not matched to a gene: 8. Germline V gene lookup returns CDR1 SGHNT and CDR2 YYREEE (reference sequence). The CDR3 nucleotides are TGTGCCAGCAGCGCTGGACAGGGCTATTTGAACACTGAAGCTTTCTTT. Residues: CASSAGQGYLNTEAFF.